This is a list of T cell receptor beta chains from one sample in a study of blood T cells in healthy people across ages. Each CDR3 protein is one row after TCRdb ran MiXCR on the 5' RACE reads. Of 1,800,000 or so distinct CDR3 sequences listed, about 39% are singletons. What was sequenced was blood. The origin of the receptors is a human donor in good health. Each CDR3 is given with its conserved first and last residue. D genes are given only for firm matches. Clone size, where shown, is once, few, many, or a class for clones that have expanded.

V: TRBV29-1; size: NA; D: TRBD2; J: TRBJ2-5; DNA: TGCAGCGTTGACATTAGCGGGGCCTTACAAGAGACCCAGTACTTC; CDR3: CSVDISGALQETQYF
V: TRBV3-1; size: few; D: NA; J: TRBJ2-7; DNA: TGTGCCAGCAGCCAAGTCGCAGGTCTCGAGCAGTACTTC; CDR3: CASSQVAGLEQYF
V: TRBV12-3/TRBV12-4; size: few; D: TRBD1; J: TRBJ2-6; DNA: TGTGCCAGCAGGCCTCCGGGACAGGGCCCTGGGGCCAACGTCCTGACTTTC; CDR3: CASRPPGQGPGANVLTF
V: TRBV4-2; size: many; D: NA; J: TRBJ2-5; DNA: TGTGCCAGCAGCCAAGATTTGGCAGGGGGGGAGACCCAGTACTTC; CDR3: CASSQDLAGGETQYF
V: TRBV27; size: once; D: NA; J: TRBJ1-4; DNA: TGTGCCAGCAGTCTACAGGGTAACGGTGAAAAACTGTTTTTT; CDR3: CASSLQGNGEKLFF
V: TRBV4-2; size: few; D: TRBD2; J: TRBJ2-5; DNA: TGTGCCAGCAGCCAAGATGGGGGACTAGCGGATTACCAGTACTTC; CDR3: CASSQDGGLADYQYF
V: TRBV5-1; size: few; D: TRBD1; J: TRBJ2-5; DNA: TGCGCCAGCAGCGGGACAGGGGTCCAAGAGACCCAGTACTTC; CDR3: CASSGTGVQETQYF
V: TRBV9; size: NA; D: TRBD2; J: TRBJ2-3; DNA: TGTGCCAGCAGCGGCGGACCTAGCGGGGGGAAGTATTTT; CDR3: CASSGGPSGGKYF
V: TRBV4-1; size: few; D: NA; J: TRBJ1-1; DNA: TGCGCCAGCAGCCAAGAAGGCCTTGAAGCTTTCTTT; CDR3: CASSQEGLEAFF
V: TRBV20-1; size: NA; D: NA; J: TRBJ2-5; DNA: TGCAGTGCCTTCGTAGCGGAGACCCAGTACTTC; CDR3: CSAFVAETQYF
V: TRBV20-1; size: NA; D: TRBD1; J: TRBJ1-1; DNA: TGCAGTGCGACCAACCAGGGGGCGAACACTGAAGCTTTCTTT; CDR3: CSATNQGANTEAFF
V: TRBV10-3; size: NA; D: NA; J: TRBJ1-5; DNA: TGTACCATCAGTGAGTCGAACGGGGGAGATCAGCCCCAGCATTTT; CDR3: CTISESNGGDQPQHF
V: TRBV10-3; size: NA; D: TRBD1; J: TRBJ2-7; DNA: TGTGCCATCAGTACAGGGGGCGATCCTAGCTCCTACGAGCAGTACTTC; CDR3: CAISTGGDPSSYEQYF
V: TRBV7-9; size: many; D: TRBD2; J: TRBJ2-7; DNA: TGTGCCAGCAGCTTAGCGCGGGACTACTCCTACGAGCAGTACTTC; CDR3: CASSLARDYSYEQYF
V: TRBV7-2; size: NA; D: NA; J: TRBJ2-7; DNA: TGTGCCAACAGCTTGGATCCCGGGACATCAGCCTACGAGCAGTACTTC; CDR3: CANSLDPGTSAYEQYF
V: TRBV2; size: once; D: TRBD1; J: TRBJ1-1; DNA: TGTGCCAGCAGGGGACAGACAGTTAACACTGAAGCTTTCTTT; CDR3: CASRGQTVNTEAFF
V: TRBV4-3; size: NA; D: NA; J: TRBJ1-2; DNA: TGCGCCAGCAGCCGTTCGGCGTCATCGGACAGAATTCAGTATGGCTACACCTTC; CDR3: CASSRSASSDRIQYGYTF
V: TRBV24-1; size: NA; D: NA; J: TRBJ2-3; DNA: TGTGCCACCAGTGATTCGCAGGGATCGTGGACAGATACGCAGTATTTT; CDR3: CATSDSQGSWTDTQYF
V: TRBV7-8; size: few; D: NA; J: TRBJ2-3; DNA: TGTGCCAGCAGCTACGGGGGGCGGGGGATCACAGATACGCAGTATTTT; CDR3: CASSYGGRGITDTQYF
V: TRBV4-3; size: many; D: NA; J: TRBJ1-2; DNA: TGCGCCAGCAGCCAAGAGGTCGCGAGAGGTCTCTATGGCTACACCTTC; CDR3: CASSQEVARGLYGYTF
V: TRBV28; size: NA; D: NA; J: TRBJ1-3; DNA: TGTGCCAGCAGTTTAGGGTGGGGCACAAGTTCTGGAAACACCATATATTTT; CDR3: CASSLGWGTSSGNTIYF
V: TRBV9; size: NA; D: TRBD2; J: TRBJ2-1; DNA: TGTGCCAGCAGCGTAGCAATTAGCGGGGGCGTTAAATACAATGAGCAGTTCTTC; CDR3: CASSVAISGGVKYNEQFF
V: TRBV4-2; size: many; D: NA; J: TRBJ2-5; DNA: TGTGCCAGCAGCCAAGTAAAGGGTTTACAAGAGACCCAGTACTTC; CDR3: CASSQVKGLQETQYF
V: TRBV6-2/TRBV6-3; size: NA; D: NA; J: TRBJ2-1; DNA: TGTGCCAGCAGTTACGACGGGTGGGGCACTCATACAGACAATGAGCAGTTCTTC; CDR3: CASSYDGWGTHTDNEQFF
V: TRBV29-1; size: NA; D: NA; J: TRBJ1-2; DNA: TGCAGCGTTGGGCGGCCTGACGATGGCTACACCTTC; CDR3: CSVGRPDDGYTF
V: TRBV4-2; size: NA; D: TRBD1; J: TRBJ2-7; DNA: TGTGCCAGCAGCCAATCCTGGGACAGCTCCTACGAGCAGTACTTC; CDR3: CASSQSWDSSYEQYF
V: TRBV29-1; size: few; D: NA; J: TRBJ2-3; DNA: TGCAGCGTTGAAGCCGGGACCCCCGGCACAGATACGCAGTATTTT; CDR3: CSVEAGTPGTDTQYF
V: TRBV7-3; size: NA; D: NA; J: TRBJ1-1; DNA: TGTGCCAGCAGCCCGAACGGGGGGGCAGGAACTGAAGCTTTCTTT; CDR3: CASSPNGGAGTEAFF
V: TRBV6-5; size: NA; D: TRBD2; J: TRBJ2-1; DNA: TGTGCCAGCAGTTATAAGAGGGGGACTAGCCTCCTCGGGTACAATGAGCAGTTCTTC; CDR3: CASSYKRGTSLLGYNEQFF
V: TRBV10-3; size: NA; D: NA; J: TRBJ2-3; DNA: TGTGCCATCAGTGGTTGGGAAGGCGGTTCCAGAGATACGCAGTATTTT; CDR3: CAISGWEGGSRDTQYF
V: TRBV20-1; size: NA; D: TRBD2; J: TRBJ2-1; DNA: TGCAGTGCCAGTTCCGCTAACGGGGGGAGGAATGAGCAGTTCTTC; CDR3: CSASSANGGRNEQFF
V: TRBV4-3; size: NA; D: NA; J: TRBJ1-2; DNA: TGCGCCAGCAGCCAAGACGAGGAGGACTATGGCTACACCTTC; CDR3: CASSQDEEDYGYTF
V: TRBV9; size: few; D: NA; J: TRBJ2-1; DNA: TGTGCCAGCAGCCCAGAACAGAACAATGAGCAGTTCTTC; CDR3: CASSPEQNNEQFF
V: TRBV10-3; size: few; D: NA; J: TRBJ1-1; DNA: TGTGCCATCAGTGAGGTAACAAGTGAAGCTTTCTTT; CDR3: CAISEVTSEAFF
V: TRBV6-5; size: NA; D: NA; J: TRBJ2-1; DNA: TGTGCCAGCAGTTACACTAAGCGAGGGGCCAGCGATGGGCAGTTCTTC; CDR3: CASSYTKRGASDGQFF
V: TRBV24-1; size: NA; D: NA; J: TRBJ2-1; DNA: TGTGCCACCAGTGATTCCGGGGACCCCTACAATGAGCAGTTCTTC; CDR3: CATSDSGDPYNEQFF
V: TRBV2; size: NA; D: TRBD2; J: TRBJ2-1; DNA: TGTGCCAGCAAAGGACTAGCGGGGGCCAATGAGCAGTTCTTC; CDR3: CASKGLAGANEQFF
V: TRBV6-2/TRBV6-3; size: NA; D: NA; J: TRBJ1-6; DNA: TGTGCCAGCAGTTACTTACAACAGAATTCACCCCTCCACTTT; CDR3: CASSYLQQNSPLHF
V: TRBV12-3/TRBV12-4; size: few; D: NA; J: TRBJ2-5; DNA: TGTGCCAGCAGTAAACAACTGACAGGGAGGGTCATTAAAGAGACCCAGTACTTC; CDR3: CASSKQLTGRVIKETQYF
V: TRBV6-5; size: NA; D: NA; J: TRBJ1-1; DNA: TGTGCCAGCAGTTACTGGCAGGGCGAAGCTTTCTTT; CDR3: CASSYWQGEAFF
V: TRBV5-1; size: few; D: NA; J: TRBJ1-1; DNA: TGCGCCAGCAGCTTGGGCCAGAGGGGGACTGAAGCTTTCTTT; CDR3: CASSLGQRGTEAFF
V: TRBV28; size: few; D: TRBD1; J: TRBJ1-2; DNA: TGTGCCAGCAGCCAACACAGGGGAAACTATGGCTACACCTTC; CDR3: CASSQHRGNYGYTF
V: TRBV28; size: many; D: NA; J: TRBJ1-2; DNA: TGTGCCAGCAGTTTGGGAGGGACCTATGGCTACACCTTC; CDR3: CASSLGGTYGYTF
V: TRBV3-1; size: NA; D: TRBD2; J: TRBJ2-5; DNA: TGTGCCAGCGGCCAACTAGCGATCCCGCAAGAGACCCAGTACTTC; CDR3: CASGQLAIPQETQYF
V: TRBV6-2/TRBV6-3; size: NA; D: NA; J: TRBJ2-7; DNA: TGTGCCAGCAGTTACTCGAGTACGTTCCACGAGCAGTACTTC; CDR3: CASSYSSTFHEQYF
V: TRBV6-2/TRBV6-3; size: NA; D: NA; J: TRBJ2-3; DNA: TGTGCCAGCACACAGCGGAGCGCGGGGCATGGCATCGGAGATACGCAGTATTTT; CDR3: CASTQRSAGHGIGDTQYF
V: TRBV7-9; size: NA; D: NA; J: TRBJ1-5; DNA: TGTGTCAGCAGCCCGAGCAATCAGCCCCAGCATTTT; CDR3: CVSSPSNQPQHF
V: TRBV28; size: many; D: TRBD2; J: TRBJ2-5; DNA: TGTGCCAGCAGTGACTCCCAATCTAGCGGGGGGGCGGAGACCCAGTACTTC; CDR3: CASSDSQSSGGAETQYF
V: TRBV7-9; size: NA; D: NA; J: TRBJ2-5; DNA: TGTGCCAGCAGCTTAGGGACAGGCTTCGGGGGGACCCAGTACTTC; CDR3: CASSLGTGFGGTQYF
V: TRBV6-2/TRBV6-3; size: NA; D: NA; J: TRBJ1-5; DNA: TGTGCCAGCAGTTCCACGACAGATGGTCAGGCCCAGCCCCAGCATTTT; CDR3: CASSSTTDGQAQPQHF
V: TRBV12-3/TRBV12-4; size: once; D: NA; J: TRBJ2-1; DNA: TGTGCCAGCAGTTTATTTTCTTGGAACCAAGAGACCCAGTTCTTC; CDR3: CASSLFSWNQETQFF
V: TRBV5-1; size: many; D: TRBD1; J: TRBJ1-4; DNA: TGCGCCAGCGGAACCGGGACAGAAGGAGGAAAACTGTTTTTT; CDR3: CASGTGTEGGKLFF
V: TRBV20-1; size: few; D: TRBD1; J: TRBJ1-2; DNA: TGCAGTGCTAGTTTCAGGGGGCTTGGCTACACCTTC; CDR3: CSASFRGLGYTF
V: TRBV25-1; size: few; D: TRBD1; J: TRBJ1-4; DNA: TGTGCCAGCAGTGAATATTTTTTTTCAGTAGCTGAGACAGGGAATAATGAAAAACTGTTTTTT; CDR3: CASSEYFFSVAETGNNEKLFF